What follows are 9 T cell receptor beta chains derived from one specimen sequenced in a study of memory CD4+ T cells and cytomegalovirus serostatus. Single viable CD3+CD4+CD8-CD45RO+ cells were sorted as the memory CD4+ T cells. Method: immunoSEQ multiplex PCR; TCRdb's copy keeps in-frame clones and lacks some. This table holds roughly 42,000 clones, over 70% found once. The specimen was memory CD4+ T cells from blood. The receptors were sampled from an adult in good health and CMV-seronegative.

There are a few counts of this clone. The V and J genes are TRBV7-9 and TRBJ2-3, with unresolved D. The CDR3 is 13 amino acids. Looked up from germline, CDR1 is SEHNR and CDR2 is FQNEAQ (reference sequence). With 5 bases removed from V and 5 bases from J, the gap between germline ends came to 11 bases. Here the CDR3 DNA reads TGTGCCAGCAGCCTGCAGATCATAGATACGCAGTATTTT. It codes for CASSLQIIDTQYF.

The rearrangement links TRBV21-1 to TRBJ2-3; TRBD1 is the table's D call, not checked against the DNA. TRBV21-1 is flagged as a pseudogene. The CDR3 has 16 amino acids. This CDR3 is CASSNRDTLRTDTQYF. Here the CDR3 DNA reads TGTGCCAGCAGCAACCGGGACACCCTAAGGACAGATACGCAGTATTTT.

V gene TRBV5-1 combines with J gene TRBJ1-6; D uncertain. There are 13 residues in the CDR3. CDR1 and CDR2 from the germline V gene are SGHRS and YFSETQ. Trimming pared 7 bases from V and 6 bases from J, leaving 11 bases between. CDR3 nucleotides: TGCGCCAGCGCCGACGGCGTTAATTCACCCCTCCACTTT. Residues: CASADGVNSPLHF.

The chain employs TRBV20-1 and TRBJ2-7, with D unclear. TRBJ2-5 explains the end of the DNA better; the J call may be wrong. Germline CDR1 is DFQATT and CDR2 is SNEGSKA (reference sequence). This CDR3 has 11 residues. CDR3 coding DNA: TGCAGTGCTAGTTTAGATGCGACCCAGTACTTC. This gives the protein CSASLDATQYF.

V and J are TRBV10-2 and TRBJ1-5; tentative D call: TRBD1 (6 bases). The V end was cut by 2 bases, the J end by 2 bases, with 22 bases between. This CDR3 has 19 amino acids. Germline V gene sequence: CDR1 WSHSY, CDR2 SAAADI. CDR3 in amino acids: CASSERLGGRGGGNQPQHF. The CDR3 coding sequence is TGCGCCAGCAGTGAGCGCCTCGGGGGCCGGGGTGGGGGCAATCAGCCCCAGCATTTT.

The CDR3 is CASSTPGTDFYEQYF. The CDR3 DNA follows: TGTGCCAGCAGTACGCCCGGGACAGATTTTTACGAGCAGTACTTC. V and J are TRBV6-5 and TRBJ2-7; 7 bases are a match to TRBD1. The germline CDR1 and CDR2 sequences are MNHEY and SVGAGI. The CDR3 extends over 15 amino acids. V gave up 5 bases and J gave up 4 bases; unmatched junction bases: 11.

This chain links TRBV6-6 with TRBJ2-5; tentative D call: TRBD2 (7 bases). CDR1 is MNHNY, CDR2 SVGAGI, per germline (reference sequence). With 6 bases removed from V and 5 bases from J, the gap between germline ends came to 16 bases. The CDR3 is made up of 14 amino acids. CDR3 nucleotide sequence: TGTGCCAGCAGGTCTGGGGGGGCAGGGGAGACCCAGTACTTC. Amino acids: CASRSGGAGETQYF.

This clone was detected only once. The CDR3 DNA is TGTGCCAGCAGTTCCCAACGGGGAGGGAAGTTCTTC. It encodes CASSSQRGGKFF. This rearrangement joins TRBV28 to TRBJ2-1; 7 nucleotides agree with TRBD2. Germline V gene lookup returns CDR1 MDHEN and CDR2 SYDVKM. The J segment lost 14 bases and the V segment lost 4 bases, leaving 8 bases of the junction unmatched. This CDR3 is built from 12 residues.

The rearrangement joins TRBV6-6 to TRBJ1-1, with D unclear. CDR1 and CDR2 from the germline V gene are MNHNY and SVGAGI (reference sequence). Deletions cut 3 bases from V and 6 bases from J, with 8 bases between. The CDR3 runs to 12 residues. The DNA of the CDR3 is TGTGCCAGCAGTTATTTTAGCGCTGAAGCTTTCTTT. Amino acids: CASSYFSAEAFF.